Reported below is one T cell receptor (beta chain). The germline V and J ends were trimmed by 6 bases and 2 bases, with 17 bases remaining between them. CDR1 is SNHLY, CDR2 FYNNEI, per germline. CDR3 size: 16 residues. The data derive from a study of blood T cell repertoires in COVID-19. At the level of the study: The study drew acute and convalescent COVID-19 samples from the United States, Italy and Spain. PBMCs, B-cell-depleted T cells, or T cells provided the cDNA or gDNA that made up the material.

In the original processing: Reference gene primer amplification yielded estimated nucleated cell counts. Clones were read by immunoSEQ multiplex PCR, and TCRdb kept only the in-frame ones, dropping some. The V and J calls and the clone size are those of that table, but D and trimming were determined from the DNA. The table includes about 250,000 clones, about 80% detected once. The chain carries TRBV2 and TRBJ1-5; D is ambiguous. Sequencing was done on a sample of peripheral blood. The clonotype comes from a woman older than 75 with active or convalescent COVID-19. CDR3 in amino acids: CASREDPPSGNQPQHF. Here the CDR3 DNA reads TGTGCCAGCAGGGAGGACCCCCCGAGCGGCAATCAGCCCCAGCATTTT.